This TCR beta chain was sequenced during a study of regulatory T cells in long-lasting Graves disease. For the study at large: Under 3 months of antithyroid drugs had been taken by newly diagnosed Graves' patients.

Overall study results and limits: The analysis examined peripheral blood only and excluded thyroid tissue. New patients shared around 1,000 public clonotypes, and persistent patients shared more, with about 2,700. Possibly, too few samples lowered accuracy.

To note about this clonotype: Its antigen is not known.

The time point here: newly diagnosed GD, antithyroid drugs for less than 3 months. Preparation of the TCR library used RNA extracted from PBMCs. Researchers made TCR beta libraries by using iRepertoire HTBI primers and running Arm-PCR on CDR3 regions. From the multiplex PCR reads, TCRdb called clonotypes with MiXCR, one entry per CDR3 protein. The profile covers some 400,000 distinct CDR3 sequences, with more than 13% appearing a single time and over 15% taken by the ten largest. The CDR3 totals 16 residues. The V gene's germline CDR1 is MNHNS and CDR2 SASEGT. Losses at the gene ends were 2 bases for V and 2 bases for J; bases not matched to a gene: 6. The sample also formed part of further work on T cells in Graves' hyperthyroidism and ophthalmopathy.

The sample here was peripheral blood mononuclear cells (PBMCs), taken at new diagnosis, from a patient treated with antithyroid drugs. The chain has TRBV6-1 and TRBJ2-1; 7 nucleotides match TRBD2. The clonotype comes from a woman aged 25 to 45 with Graves disease. The CDR3, as DNA: TGTGCCAGCAGTGAACGTGGACTAGTGGCCTACAATGAGCAGTTCTTC. Encoded protein: CASSERGLVAYNEQFF.